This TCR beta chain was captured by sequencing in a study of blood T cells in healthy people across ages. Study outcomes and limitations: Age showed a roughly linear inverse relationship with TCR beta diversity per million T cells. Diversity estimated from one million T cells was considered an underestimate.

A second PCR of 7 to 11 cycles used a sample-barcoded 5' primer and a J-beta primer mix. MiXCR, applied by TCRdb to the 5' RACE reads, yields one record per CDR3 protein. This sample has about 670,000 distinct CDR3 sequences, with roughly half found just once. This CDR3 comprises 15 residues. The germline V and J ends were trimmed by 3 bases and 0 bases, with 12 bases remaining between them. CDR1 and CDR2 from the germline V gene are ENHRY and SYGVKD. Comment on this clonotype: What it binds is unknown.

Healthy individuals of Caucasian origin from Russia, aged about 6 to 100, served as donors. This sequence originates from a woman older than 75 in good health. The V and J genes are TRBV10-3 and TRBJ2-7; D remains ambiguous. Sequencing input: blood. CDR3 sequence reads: CAISDPQASSYEQYF. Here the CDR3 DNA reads TGTGCCATCAGTGATCCGCAGGCCAGCTCCTACGAGCAGTACTTC.